This TCR beta chain was captured by sequencing in a study of T cells in women clearing cervical HPV infection. This CDR3 has 14 amino acids. Germline CDR1 reads MNHNS; CDR2 reads SASEGT. The junction had 3 bases not matched to a gene; V was cut back by 4 bases and J by 4 bases. Clones were sequenced by immunoSEQ multiplex PCR, and TCRdb holds only the in-frame ones, with some missing. The sample table includes 20,000 to 25,000 clones. With regard to this clone: The CDR3 goes on 3 residues after the read ends, and that part is filled in from the germline J gene. Other DNA sequences of this sample code for an identical CDR3.

The sequencing sample was made of blood buffy coat. The V and J genes are TRBV6-1 and TRBJ1-1; 10 positions agree with TRBD1. The sequence was collected from a woman between 18 and 75 years old with a cervical HPV16 infection that either progressed to CIN3+ or cleared (not recorded which). CDR3 DNA (partial): TGTGCCAGCAGTGGACGGACAGGGGGCACTGAA. Protein product: CASSGRTGGTE. The whole CDR3 sequence is CASSGRTGGTEAFF.